Listed here are 24 T cell receptor beta chains from one sample, sequenced in a study of identical twins. TCRdb re-called the 5' RACE reads with MiXCR, one entry per CDR3 protein. The data hold approximately 1.8 million distinct CDR3 sequences, with less than 35% observed a single time. The material sequenced was cord blood. The receptors stem from a newborn girl in good health.

The chain combines TRBV4-2 with TRBJ2-7; a possible D gene is TRBD1 (6 bases). Looked up from germline, CDR1 is LGHNA and CDR2 is YNFKEQ. The CDR3 covers 15 residues. V was shortened by 1 base and J by 2 bases, with 12 bases between the two germline ends. CDR3 coding DNA: TGTGCCAGCAGCCAAGGGCGCAGGGACACCTACGAGCAGTACTTC. This gives the protein CASSQGRRDTYEQYF.

The chain joins TRBV4-1 to TRBJ1-1; 10 bases map to TRBD1. The V gene end was trimmed by 1 base and the J gene end by 1 base; junction bases not matched to a gene: 6. The CDR3 loop spans 17 amino acids. Germline V CDR1 and CDR2: MGHRA, YSYEKL. The CDR3 spells CASSQGRGTGANTEAFF. The CDR3 nucleotides read TGCGCCAGCAGCCAAGGGCGGGGGACAGGGGCGAACACTGAAGCTTTCTTT.

A few counts support this clonotype. This chain connects TRBV20-1 to TRBJ2-3, with 10 bases that match TRBD2. Germline CDR1 DFQATT, CDR2 SNEGSKA (reference sequence). This CDR3 comprises 13 residues. V lost 4 bases and J lost 6; bases outside the gene matches: 4. The DNA of the CDR3 is TGCAGTGCTATTAGGACTAGCGGTGATACGCAGTATTTT. Protein product: CSAIRTSGDTQYF.

The J gene is TRBJ2-7, the V gene TRBV5-1; a possible D gene is TRBD2 (5 bases). Germline loops: CDR1 SGHRS, CDR2 YFSETQ. This CDR3 has 16 amino acids. V was pared by 3 bases and J by 3 bases, with 19 bases between. CDR3 DNA: TGCGCCAGCAGCTCCATGACTACCTACTCCCTCTACGAGCAGTACTTC. The encoded protein is CASSSMTTYSLYEQYF.

This clonotype was counted only a few times. The V and J genes are TRBV20-1 and TRBJ2-4; 10 nucleotides agree with TRBD1. The CDR3 is 16 residues long. Losses at the gene ends were 3 bases for V and 1 base for J; bases not matched to a gene: 6. Germline lookup yields CDR1 DFQATT and CDR2 SNEGSKA (reference sequence). The CDR3 DNA follows: TGCAGTGCTAGCCATCCGGGACAGGGGGCCAAAAACATTCAGTACTTC. This codes for CSASHPGQGAKNIQYF.

This clonotype was recorded a few times. J is TRBJ1-6 and V is TRBV12-3 or TRBV12-4, with no clear D. CDR3 length equals 17 residues. The germline V and J ends were trimmed by 4 bases and 12 bases, with 25 bases remaining between them. Here the CDR3 DNA reads TGTGCCAGCAGTTCCCTAGACCGCCTTCGTCCACGGAGACCCCTCCACTTT. Its translation: CASSSLDRLRPRRPLHF.

This clonotype was found a few times. V is TRBV11-2 and J is TRBJ2-5; D is possibly TRBD2 (5 bases). The V and J ends lost 5 bases and 2 bases respectively, with 15 bases between them. Germline lookup yields CDR1 SGHAT and CDR2 FQNNGV. This CDR3 has 15 residues. The CDR3 spells CASSPTSGPQETQYF. The CDR3 DNA sequence: TGTGCCAGCAGCCCAACGAGCGGACCTCAAGAGACCCAGTACTTC.

This sequence joins TRBV19 and TRBJ1-2; D ambiguous. With 3 bases removed from V and 6 bases from J, the gap between germline ends came to 8 bases. Germline V CDR1 and CDR2: LNHDA, SQIVND (reference sequence). The CDR3 is 12 amino acids. Written as DNA, the CDR3 is TGTGCCAGTAGTATCAAGAGGGATGGCTACACCTTC. Its protein is CASSIKRDGYTF.

This chain connects TRBV7-9 to TRBJ1-6; the D gene is possibly TRBD1 (6 bases). Germline V CDR1 and CDR2: SEHNR, FQNEAQ (reference sequence). V lost 5 bases, J lost 14 bases, and 16 bases lay in between. CDR3 size: 13 residues. The CDR3 DNA reads TGTGCCAGCAGCCCCACCTCTACAGGGACCCTCCACTTT. This codes for CASSPTSTGTLHF.

This clonotype appeared once. The V call is TRBV6-6, the J call TRBJ1-6; weak D call: TRBD1 (5 bases). Per germline, CDR1 MNHNY and CDR2 SVGAGI (reference sequence). The V and J ends lost 8 bases and 9 bases respectively, with 20 bases between them. The CDR3 totals 15 residues. CDR3 coding DNA: TGTGCCAGCCGTCGGGAAGGGACCCCAAGTTCACCCCTCCACTTT. Translation: CASRREGTPSSPLHF.

The chain recombines TRBV20-1 with TRBJ1-2; D perhaps matches TRBD1 (5 bases). Trimming left V 3 bases short and J 6 bases short, with 8 bases between. The CDR3 consists of 11 residues. Germline-derived CDR1 and CDR2 are DFQATT and SNEGSKA (reference sequence). CDR3 amino acids: CSASAGNGYTF. The CDR3 coding sequence is TGCAGTGCTAGTGCAGGGAATGGCTACACCTTC.

V gene TRBV6-1 combines with J gene TRBJ2-1; TRBD1 matches 8 bases. The CDR3 extends over 14 amino acids. V gave up 10 bases and J gave up 4 bases; unmatched junction bases: 9. Germline CDR1 MNHNS, CDR2 SASEGT. In DNA, the CDR3 is TGTGCCACCTTGGGACAGGCCCCTTACAATGAGCAGTTCTTC. Translating it yields CATLGQAPYNEQFF.

This clonotype has more than one count but fewer than ten. A read error may be the cause here, since a much bigger clone is one base away. The chain has TRBV20-1 and TRBJ2-1; TRBD1 matches 8 bases. The DNA matches TRBJ2-7 better at its end, which makes the J call doubtful. The CDR3 is 13 residues long. Per the germline V gene, CDR1 is DFQATT and CDR2 is SNEGSKA (reference sequence). This chain's CDR3 is CSATGGSYNEQYF. CDR3 DNA: TGCAGTGCTACAGGGGGCTCCTACAATGAGCAGTACTTC.

The chain joins TRBV11-1 to TRBJ2-6, with D uncertain. Trimming left V 6 bases short and J 0 bases short, with 21 bases between. The germline CDR1 and CDR2 sequences are SGHAT and FQDESV (reference sequence). The CDR3 consists of 19 residues. CDR3 sequence (DNA): TGTGCCAGCAGTTATAACGAGGAACGGCCTAGCTCTGGGGCCAACGTCCTGACTTTC. This encodes CASSYNEERPSSGANVLTF.

This clonotype has more than one count but fewer than ten. This sequence joins TRBV5-1 and TRBJ2-7; D remains unclear. Germline CDR1 and CDR2: SGHRS and YFSETQ. There are 13 residues in the CDR3. V dropped 2 bases and J dropped 7 bases, with 13 bases sitting between them. CDR3 DNA sequence: TGCGCCAGCAGCTTCTTGGGCAGGACGGAGCAGTACTTC. Its translation: CASSFLGRTEQYF.

This chain uses TRBV4-1 with TRBJ2-7; no reliable D call. Trimming took 0 bases from V and 3 from J, leaving 9 bases between them. In germline, CDR1 is MGHRA, CDR2 YSYEKL. The CDR3 spans 14 residues. Written as DNA, the CDR3 is TGCGCCAGCAGCCAAGAAAGGGTACGCTACGAGCAGTACTTC. Amino acid sequence: CASSQERVRYEQYF.

This clonotype was observed a handful of times. This chain uses TRBV20-1 with TRBJ2-1, with TRBD2 identical over 12 bases. This CDR3 is 17 amino acids long. Germline trimming cut 0 bases from V and 7 bases from J; bases unmatched to any gene: 10. Per the germline V gene, CDR1 is DFQATT and CDR2 is SNEGSKA (reference sequence). CDR3 bases: TGCAGTGCTAGAGACCCCGGGACTAGCGGGTCGAGGAATGAGCAGTTCTTC. Protein: CSARDPGTSGSRNEQFF.

This chain joins TRBV3-1 and TRBJ2-1; 7 nucleotides agree with TRBD2. The ends lost 0 bases at V and 7 bases at J; junction bases unmatched: 12. This CDR3 region has 17 residues. Germline lookup yields CDR1 LGHDT and CDR2 YNNKEL (reference sequence). CDR3 nucleotides: TGTGCCAGCAGCCAAGATCGGGCCGGGACTACCCTTAATGAGCAGTTCTTC. Translation: CASSQDRAGTTLNEQFF.

Note on this clonotype: A read error may be the cause here, since a much bigger clone is one base away. This chain uses TRBV29-1 with TRBJ2-7; D might be TRBD1 (6 bases). V was cut by 2 bases and J by 3 bases, with 8 bases left in between. The CDR3 has 12 amino acids. Germline V gene sequence: CDR1 SQVTM, CDR2 ANQGSEA. In nucleotides, the CDR3 is TGCAGCGTTGAAAACAGGGTCTACGAGCAGTACTTC. Translating gives CSVENRVYEQYF.

This clonotype appeared a few times. The rearrangement uses TRBV12-5 and TRBJ1-1; the D is unclear. This CDR3 spans 14 amino acids. CDR1 is LGHNT and CDR2 is FRNRAP in the germline V gene. The V gene lost 1 base and the J gene lost 0 bases, with 6 bases spanning the gap. The CDR3 sequence is CASGLGGMNTEAFF. The CDR3 DNA is TGTGCTAGTGGTTTGGGGGGAATGAACACTGAAGCTTTCTTT. Full variable domain (outside the CDR3, taken from reference TRBV12-5 and TRBJ1-1): DARVTQTPRHKVTEMGQEVTMRCQPILGHNTVFWYRQTMMQGLELLAYFRNRAPLDDSGMPKDRFSAEMPDATLATLKIQPSEPRDSAVYFCASGLGGMNTEAFFGQGTRLTVV.

This chain uses TRBV5-1 with TRBJ2-3; 12 nucleotides agree with TRBD2. Looked up from germline, CDR1 is SGHRS and CDR2 is YFSETQ. V shed 4 bases and J 4 bases; nucleotides not matched to a gene: 13. The CDR3 runs to 18 residues. CDR3 coding DNA: TGCGCCAGCAGCCCTGGACTAGCGGGGATCGTCGGGGCAGATACGCAGTATTTT. Protein product: CASSPGLAGIVGADTQYF.

The chain combines TRBV6-6 with TRBJ1-2; D is possibly TRBD1 (6 bases). V was shortened by 5 bases and J by 2 bases, with 12 bases between the two germline ends. Per the germline V gene, CDR1 is MNHNY and CDR2 is SVGAGI (reference sequence). This CDR3 comprises 14 residues. CDR3 in amino acids: CASSKITGNYGYTF. In DNA form, the CDR3 reads TGTGCCAGCAGTAAAATTACAGGGAACTATGGCTACACCTTC.

This clonotype has a handful of counts. The chain links TRBV20-1 to TRBJ2-7, with 9 bases aligning to TRBD1. Unmatched junction bases numbered 3, after V lost 1 base and J lost 2 bases. Germline loops: CDR1 DFQATT, CDR2 SNEGSKA (reference sequence). The CDR3 totals 14 residues. The CDR3 sequence is CSARVRDRAYEQYF. DNA of the CDR3: TGCAGTGCTAGAGTCCGGGACAGGGCCTACGAGCAGTACTTC.

Only a few counts were recorded for this clonotype. The CDR3 DNA sequence: TGTGCCAGCAGTTCCACCACCTATGGCTACACCTTC. This translates into CASSSTTYGYTF. The chain combines TRBV12-3 or TRBV12-4 with TRBJ1-2; D remains ambiguous. The length of the CDR3 is 12 residues. Between the trimmed V and J ends, which lost 4 bases and 4 bases, there was a span of 7 bases.